Described below is a single T cell receptor (beta chain) sequence and its context. This may come from a read error, since a much larger clone is one base off. These data belong to a study of regulatory T cells in long-lasting Graves disease. Researchers made TCR beta libraries by using iRepertoire HTBI primers and running Arm-PCR on CDR3 regions. TCRdb itself ran the multiplex PCR reads through MiXCR, one entry per CDR3 protein. This sample has a few hundred thousand distinct CDR3 sequences, with about 13% found just once. Regarding time point: newly diagnosed GD, antithyroid drugs for less than 3 months. From RNA extracted from PBMCs, the TCR library was made. These data were likewise used in another study, on T cells in Graves' hyperthyroidism and ophthalmopathy.

The sample in question was peripheral blood mononuclear cells (PBMCs), obtained at new diagnosis, from a patient treated with antithyroid drugs. The sequence came from a man in his thirties or forties with Graves disease.

The CDR3 bases are TGTGCCAGCAGCAACAGGGAACTGGTTTCAACTAATGAAAAACTGTTTTTT. It codes for CASSNRELVSTNEKLFF. This sequence joins TRBV12-3 or TRBV12-4 and TRBJ1-4; D might be TRBD1 (6 bases). The V end was cut by 6 bases, the J end by 0 bases, with 17 bases between. The CDR3 has 17 amino acids.